This TCR beta chain was documented in a study of cytomegalovirus exposure and HLA in healthy donors. Study-wide findings and caveats: With further analysis later on, most CMV-associated TCR beta chains appeared HLA-restricted.

PCR involved 60 Vbeta and 13 Jbeta primers. Libraries were prepared by immunoSEQ multiplex PCR; TCRdb keeps only in-frame clonotypes and omits some of them. The sample consists of around 100,000 clones, 60% to 70% of them appearing once. The germline V gene encodes CDR1 SQVTM and CDR2 ANQGSEA. The CDR3 spans 14 residues. V gave up 1 base and J gave up 2 bases; unmatched junction bases: 4. Comments on this clone: Its antigen is still unknown.

The TCR sequence derives from a woman aged 50 to 65 in good health and CMV-seronegative. Sequencing was performed on PBMCs. The chain uses TRBV29-1 and TRBJ2-7, with TRBD1 identical over 8 bases. The DNA for the CDR3 is TGCAGCGTTGAAGGCCGACAGGGGACCTACGAGCAGTACTTC. Its protein is CSVEGRQGTYEQYF.